The clone carrying this TCR beta chain was detected only once. This entry comes from a study of blood T cell repertoires in COVID-19. The CDR3 extends over 16 amino acids. The V gene's germline CDR1 is SGHAT and CDR2 FQNNGV. Trimming cost V 5 bases and J 5 bases, with 20 bases left between them. In the original processing: Reference gene primer amplification in the assay estimated nucleated cell counts. Only in-frame clones appear in the TCRdb table, and some are missing; sequencing was by immunoSEQ multiplex PCR. That table supplies the V and J calls and clone size; D and trimming were determined from the DNA. The sample shows 70,000 to 95,000 clones, around 88% of them seen only once.

This rearrangement joins TRBV11-2 to TRBJ2-3; D possibly corresponds to TRBD2 (5 bases). The sample consisted of peripheral blood. The source of this sequence is a human donor in a cohort sampled during active COVID-19. CDR3 loop: CASSPAGPRARDTQYF. Here the CDR3 DNA reads TGTGCCAGCAGCCCGGCGGGCCCTAGGGCACGAGATACGCAGTATTTT. The complete variable domain, with remaining parts taken from reference TRBV11-2 and TRBJ2-3, reads EAGVAQSPRYKIIEKRQSVAFWCNPISGHATLYWYQQILGQGPKLLIQFQNNGVVDDSQLPKDRFSAERLKGVDSTLKIQPAKLEDSAVYLCASSPAGPRARDTQYFGPGTRLTVL.